These 10 T cell receptor beta chains came from one sample sequenced in a study of T-cell memory formation after mild COVID-19. One entry per CDR3 protein, called by TCRdb with MiXCR from the 5' RACE reads. The sample consists of around 320,000 distinct CDR3 sequences, just under 20% of them appearing once. Sequenced material: PBMCs or a T cell subset sorted from them (not recorded which). These receptors were collected from a man aged 18 to 30 who had mild COVID-19 (a few samples of this study predate the infection). Cell type and time point are not known.

The rearrangement links TRBV11-2 to TRBJ2-5; the match to TRBD2 covers 8 bases. The CDR3 contains 16 residues. Germline V gives CDR1 SGHAT, CDR2 FQNNGV. V was clipped by 2 bases and J by 5 bases; unmatched bases: 10. DNA of the CDR3: TGTGCCAGCAGCTTAAAGTTGGCGGGGGGCGTGGAGACCCAGTACTTC. It is translated as CASSLKLAGGVETQYF.

The V call is TRBV3-1, the J call TRBJ1-2; weak D call: TRBD1 (5 bases). With 3 bases removed from V and 7 bases from J, the gap between germline ends came to 18 bases. CDR3 length: 15 residues. Looked up from germline, CDR1 is LGHDT and CDR2 is YNNKEL (reference sequence). The CDR3 DNA reads TGTGCCAGCAGCCAGGGACGCGGGGTAGAAAGTGGCTACACCTTC. Translating it yields CASSQGRGVESGYTF.

V and J are TRBV6-2 or TRBV6-3 and TRBJ1-1, with 7 bases matching TRBD1. CDR1 and CDR2 from the germline V gene are MNHEY and SVGEGT. Trimming took 4 bases from V and 4 from J; bases not matched to a gene: 12. The CDR3 loop spans 16 amino acids. CDR3 DNA: TGTGCCAGCAGTTTCCCGGGGACAGCCCGAGGCACTGAAGCTTTCTTT. Translating gives CASSFPGTARGTEAFF.

The chain joins TRBV12-3 or TRBV12-4 to TRBJ1-1; D is perhaps TRBD1 (6 bases). CDR3 size: 13 residues. Trimming pared 5 bases from V and 3 bases from J, leaving 10 bases between. CDR3 protein: CASSPYRDTEAFF. The CDR3 DNA reads TGTGCCAGCAGTCCATACAGGGACACTGAAGCTTTCTTT.

The chain combines TRBV29-1 with TRBJ2-5; D is ambiguous. The CDR3 spans 14 residues. V was pared by 6 bases and J by 3 bases, with 17 bases between. Germline CDR1 and CDR2: SQVTM and ANQGSEA. The CDR3 loop reads CSVHTGRNKETQYF. The CDR3 region has the DNA TGCAGCGTCCACACGGGCAGAAACAAAGAGACCCAGTACTTC.

This clonotype was observed a few times. This chain connects TRBV7-9 to TRBJ2-3; D may be TRBD2 (5 bases). This CDR3 is 15 amino acids long. V lost 0 bases and J lost 0, with 7 bases in between. Germline V gene sequence: CDR1 SEHNR, CDR2 FQNEAQ (reference sequence). CDR3 amino acids: CASSLAGSSTDTQYF. DNA of the CDR3: TGTGCCAGCAGCTTAGCAGGGAGTAGCACAGATACGCAGTATTTT.

This clonotype has just a few counts. This rearrangement joins TRBV5-1 to TRBJ2-2; the D gene is possibly TRBD1 (5 bases). The CDR3 is 14 residues long. With 8 bases removed from V and 0 bases from J, the gap between germline ends came to 11 bases. Germline-derived CDR1 and CDR2 are SGHRS and YFSETQ. CDR3 protein: CASQTEANTGELFF. For the CDR3, the DNA is TGCGCCAGTCAGACAGAAGCGAACACCGGGGAGCTGTTTTTT.

This clonotype has only a few counts. V gene TRBV4-1 combines with J gene TRBJ2-7; 7 bases line up with TRBD1. This CDR3 comprises 15 residues. The germline V gene encodes CDR1 MGHRA and CDR2 YSYEKL. V lost 1 base and J lost 5; bases outside the gene matches: 8. The CDR3 nucleotides are TGCGCCAGCAGCCAAGGAAATACAGGGGTGGACGAGCAGTACGTC. Its protein is CASSQGNTGVDEQYV.

In this sample, this clonotype turned up a few times. The chain combines TRBV6-5 with TRBJ2-2; D might be TRBD1 or TRBD2, each matching 5 bases. There are 16 residues in the CDR3. V gave up 5 bases and J gave up 3 bases, with 16 bases separating them. The V gene's germline CDR1 is MNHEY and CDR2 SVGAGI. The CDR3 here is CASSDLGPGHTGELFF. The CDR3 DNA reads as TGTGCCAGCAGTGACCTCGGGCCGGGGCACACCGGGGAGCTGTTTTTT.

This clonotype has just one count. The J gene is TRBJ2-1, the V gene TRBV24-1; D may match TRBD1 or TRBD2 (5 bases each). The germline V and J ends were trimmed by 5 bases and 8 bases, with 9 bases remaining between them. The CDR3 is 12 residues long. Germline V gives CDR1 KGHDR, CDR2 SFDVKD. This CDR3 is CATSGDVDEQFF. The CDR3 coding sequence is TGTGCCACCAGTGGGGACGTGGATGAGCAGTTCTTC.